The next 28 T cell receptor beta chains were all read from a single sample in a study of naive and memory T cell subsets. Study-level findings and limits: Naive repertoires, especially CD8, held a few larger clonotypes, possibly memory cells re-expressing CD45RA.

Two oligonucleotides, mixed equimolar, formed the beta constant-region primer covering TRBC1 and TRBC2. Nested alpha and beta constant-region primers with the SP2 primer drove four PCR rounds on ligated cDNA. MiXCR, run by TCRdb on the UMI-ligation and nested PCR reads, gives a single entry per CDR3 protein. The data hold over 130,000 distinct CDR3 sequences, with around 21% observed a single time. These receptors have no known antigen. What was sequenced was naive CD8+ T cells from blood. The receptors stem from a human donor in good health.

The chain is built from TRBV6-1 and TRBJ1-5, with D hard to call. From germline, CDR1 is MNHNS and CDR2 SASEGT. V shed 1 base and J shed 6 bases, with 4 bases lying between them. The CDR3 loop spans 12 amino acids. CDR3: CASSEVRQPQHF. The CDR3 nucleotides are TGTGCCAGCAGTGAAGTTCGTCAGCCCCAGCATTTT.

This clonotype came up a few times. CDR3: CSVEGDGFTNYGYTF. CDR3 coding DNA: TGCAGCGTTGAAGGGGACGGCTTTACTAACTATGGCTACACCTTC. The chain combines TRBV29-1 with TRBJ1-2; TRBD1 is a possible D gene (5 bases). Trimming cost V 1 base and J 0 bases, with 12 bases left between them. The germline CDR1 and CDR2 sequences are SQVTM and ANQGSEA. This CDR3 is built from 15 residues. Variable domain in full (rest from reference TRBV29-1 and TRBJ1-2): SAVISQKPSRDICQRGTSLTIQCQVDSQVTMMFWYRQQPGQSLTLIATANQGSEATYESGFVIDKFPISRPNLTFSTLTVSNMSPEDSSIYLCSVEGDGFTNYGYTFGSGTRLTVV.

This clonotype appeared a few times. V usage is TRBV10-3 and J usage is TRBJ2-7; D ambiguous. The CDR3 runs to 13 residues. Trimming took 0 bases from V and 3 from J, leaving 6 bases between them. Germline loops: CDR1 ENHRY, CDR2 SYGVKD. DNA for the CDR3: TGTGCCATCAGTGAGTCACGCCGCTACGAGCAGTACTTC. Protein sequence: CAISESRRYEQYF.

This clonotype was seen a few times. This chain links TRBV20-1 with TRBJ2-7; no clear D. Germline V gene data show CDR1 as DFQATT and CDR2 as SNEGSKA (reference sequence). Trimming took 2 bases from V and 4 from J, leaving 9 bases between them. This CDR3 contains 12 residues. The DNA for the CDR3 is TGCAGTGCTAGACTTTCCCTATACGAGCAGTACTTC. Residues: CSARLSLYEQYF.

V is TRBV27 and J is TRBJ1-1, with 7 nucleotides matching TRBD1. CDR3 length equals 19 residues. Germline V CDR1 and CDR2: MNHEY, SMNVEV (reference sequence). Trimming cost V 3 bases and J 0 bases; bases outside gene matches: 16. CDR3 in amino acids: CASSLYLGDSEDMNTEAFF. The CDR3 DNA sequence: TGTGCCAGCAGTTTGTACCTCGGGGACAGCGAGGACATGAACACTGAAGCTTTCTTT.

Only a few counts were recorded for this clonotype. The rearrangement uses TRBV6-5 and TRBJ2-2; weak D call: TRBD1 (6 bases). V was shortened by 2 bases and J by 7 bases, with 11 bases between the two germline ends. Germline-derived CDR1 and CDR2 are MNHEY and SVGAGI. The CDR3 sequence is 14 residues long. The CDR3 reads CASSYGGLNGELFF. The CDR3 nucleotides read TGTGCCAGCAGTTACGGGGGCCTGAACGGGGAGCTGTTTTTT.

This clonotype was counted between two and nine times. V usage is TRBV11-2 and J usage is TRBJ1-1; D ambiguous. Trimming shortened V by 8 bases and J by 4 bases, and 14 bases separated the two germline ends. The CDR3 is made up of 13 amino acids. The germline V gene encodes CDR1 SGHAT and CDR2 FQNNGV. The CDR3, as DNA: TGTGCCAGCGTCCAGCGGGATCGCACTGAAGCTTTCTTT. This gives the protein CASVQRDRTEAFF.

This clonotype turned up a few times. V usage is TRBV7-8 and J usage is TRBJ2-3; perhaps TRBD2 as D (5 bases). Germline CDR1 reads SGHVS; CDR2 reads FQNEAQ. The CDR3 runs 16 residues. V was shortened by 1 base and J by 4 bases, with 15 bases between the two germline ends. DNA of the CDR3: TGTGCCAGCAGCTTAGAAATCGGGATGTGGGCAGATACGCAGTATTTT. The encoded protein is CASSLEIGMWADTQYF.

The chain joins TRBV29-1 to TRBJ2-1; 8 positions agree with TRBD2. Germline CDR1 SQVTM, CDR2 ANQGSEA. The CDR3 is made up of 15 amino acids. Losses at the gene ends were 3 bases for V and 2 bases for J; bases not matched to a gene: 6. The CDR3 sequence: CSVDGSGMTYNEQFF. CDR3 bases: TGCAGCGTTGATGGTAGCGGGATGACCTACAATGAGCAGTTCTTC.

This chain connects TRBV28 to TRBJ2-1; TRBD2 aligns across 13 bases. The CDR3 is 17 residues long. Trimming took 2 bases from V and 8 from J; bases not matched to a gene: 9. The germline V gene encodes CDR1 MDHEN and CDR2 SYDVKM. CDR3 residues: CASSLPGTSGIFDEQFF. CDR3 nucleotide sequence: TGTGCCAGCAGTTTACCAGGGACTAGCGGGATTTTTGATGAGCAGTTCTTC.

In DNA, the CDR3 is TGTGCCACCAGCCCCTGGGGGGCGCAGGAGACCCAGTACTTC. Protein product: CATSPWGAQETQYF. The chain uses TRBV15 and TRBJ2-5; D assignment may be TRBD1 or TRBD2 (6 bases each). Germline CDR1 is LNHNV and CDR2 is YYDKDF (reference sequence). CDR3 length equals 14 residues. V was trimmed by 5 bases and J by 5 bases, leaving 15 bases between them. Variable domain in full (rest from reference TRBV15 and TRBJ2-5): DAMVIQNPRYQVTQFGKPVTLSCSQTLNHNVMYWYQQKSSQAPKLLFHYYDKDFNNEADTPDNFQSRRPNTSFCFLDIRSPGLGDTAMYLCATSPWGAQETQYFGPGTRLLVL.

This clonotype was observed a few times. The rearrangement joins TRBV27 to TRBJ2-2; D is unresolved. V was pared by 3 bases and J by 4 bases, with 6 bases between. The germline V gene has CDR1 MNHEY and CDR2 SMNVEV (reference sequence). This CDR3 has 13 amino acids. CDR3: CASSFHSTGELFF. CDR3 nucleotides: TGTGCCAGCAGTTTCCACTCCACCGGGGAGCTGTTTTTT.

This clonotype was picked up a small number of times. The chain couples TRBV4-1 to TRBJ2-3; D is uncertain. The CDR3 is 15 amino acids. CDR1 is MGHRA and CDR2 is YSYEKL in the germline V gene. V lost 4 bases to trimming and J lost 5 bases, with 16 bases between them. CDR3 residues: CASSLNGVMGDTQYF. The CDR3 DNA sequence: TGCGCCAGCAGCCTTAATGGAGTGATGGGAGATACGCAGTATTTT.

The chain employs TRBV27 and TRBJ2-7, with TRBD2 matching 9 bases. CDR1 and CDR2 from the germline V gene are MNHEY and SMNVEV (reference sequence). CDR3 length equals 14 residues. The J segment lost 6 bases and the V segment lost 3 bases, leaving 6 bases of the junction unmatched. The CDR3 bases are TGTGCCAGCAGTTTCGGACTAGCGTTGGGCGAGCAGTACTTC. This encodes CASSFGLALGEQYF.

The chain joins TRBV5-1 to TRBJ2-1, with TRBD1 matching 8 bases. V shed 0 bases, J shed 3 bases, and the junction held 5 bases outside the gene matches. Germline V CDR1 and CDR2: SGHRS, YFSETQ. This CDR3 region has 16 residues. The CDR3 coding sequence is TGCGCCAGCAGCTTGGGGCCTGGACAGGGCTACAATGAGCAGTTCTTC. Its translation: CASSLGPGQGYNEQFF.

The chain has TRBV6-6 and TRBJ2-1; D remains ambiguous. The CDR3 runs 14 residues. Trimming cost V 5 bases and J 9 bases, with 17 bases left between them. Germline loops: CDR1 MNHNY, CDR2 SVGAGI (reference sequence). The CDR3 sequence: CASSPGSGYGEQFF. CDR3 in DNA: TGTGCCAGCAGTCCCGGTTCCGGGTACGGTGAGCAGTTCTTC.

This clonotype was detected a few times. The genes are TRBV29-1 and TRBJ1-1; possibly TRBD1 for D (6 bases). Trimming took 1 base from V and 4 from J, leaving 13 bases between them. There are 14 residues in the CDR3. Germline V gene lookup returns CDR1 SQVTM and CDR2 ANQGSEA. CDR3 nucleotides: TGCAGCGTTGAAGCCAGAGGGGGTTTCACTGAAGCTTTCTTT. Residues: CSVEARGGFTEAFF.

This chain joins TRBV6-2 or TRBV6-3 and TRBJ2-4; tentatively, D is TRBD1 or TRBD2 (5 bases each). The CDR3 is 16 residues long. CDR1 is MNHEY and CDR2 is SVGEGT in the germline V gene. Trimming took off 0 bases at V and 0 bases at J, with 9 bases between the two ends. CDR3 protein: CASSYSGTLAKNIQYF. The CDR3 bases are TGTGCCAGCAGTTACTCCGGGACGTTAGCCAAAAACATTCAGTACTTC.

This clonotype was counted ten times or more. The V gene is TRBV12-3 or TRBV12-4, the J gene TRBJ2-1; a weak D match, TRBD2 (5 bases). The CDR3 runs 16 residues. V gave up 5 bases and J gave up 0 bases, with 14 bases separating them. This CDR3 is CASSPSAVSSYNEQFF. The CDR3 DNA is TGTGCCAGCAGTCCATCAGCGGTGAGCTCCTACAATGAGCAGTTCTTC.

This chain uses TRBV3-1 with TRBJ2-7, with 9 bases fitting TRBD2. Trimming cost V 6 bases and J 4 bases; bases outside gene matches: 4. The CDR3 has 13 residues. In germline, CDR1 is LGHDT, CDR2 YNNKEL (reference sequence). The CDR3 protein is CASSPTSGYEQYF. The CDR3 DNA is TGTGCCAGCAGTCCAACTAGCGGGTACGAGCAGTACTTC.

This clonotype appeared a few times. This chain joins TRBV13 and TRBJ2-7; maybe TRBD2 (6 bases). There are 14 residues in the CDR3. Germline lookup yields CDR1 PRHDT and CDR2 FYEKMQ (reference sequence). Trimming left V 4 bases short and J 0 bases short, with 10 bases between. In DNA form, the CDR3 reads TGTGCCAGCAGCTCGGGACTGCGCTCCTACGAGCAGTACTTC. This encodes CASSSGLRSYEQYF.

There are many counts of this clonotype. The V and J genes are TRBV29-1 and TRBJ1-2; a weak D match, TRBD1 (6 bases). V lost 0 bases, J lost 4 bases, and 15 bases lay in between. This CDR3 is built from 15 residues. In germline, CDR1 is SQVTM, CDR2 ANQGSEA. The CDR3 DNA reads TGCAGCGTTGAAGACGAGGACAGTCCTCTCTATGGCTACACCTTC. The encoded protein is CSVEDEDSPLYGYTF.

The CDR3 region is CASSFLRGGTEAFF. The DNA for the CDR3 is TGTGCCAGCAGTTTCTTGAGGGGAGGGACTGAAGCTTTCTTT. This chain connects TRBV28 to TRBJ1-1, with a weak D call TRBD1 (5 bases). The V and J ends lost 3 bases and 5 bases respectively, with 13 bases between them. The V gene's germline CDR1 is MDHEN and CDR2 SYDVKM. This CDR3 is 14 amino acids long. The full variable domain, completed using reference TRBV28 and TRBJ1-1, is DVKVTQSSRYLVKRTGEKVFLECVQDMDHENMFWYRQDPGLGLRLIYFSYDVKMKEKGDIPEGYSVSREKKERFSLILESASTNQTSMYLCASSFLRGGTEAFFGQGTRLTVV.

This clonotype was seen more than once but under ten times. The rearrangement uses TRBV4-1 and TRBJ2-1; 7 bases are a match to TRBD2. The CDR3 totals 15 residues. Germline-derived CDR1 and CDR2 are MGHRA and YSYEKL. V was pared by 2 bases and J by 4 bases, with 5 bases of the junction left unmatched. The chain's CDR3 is CASSQWLAEYNEQFF. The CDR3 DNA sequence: TGCGCCAGCAGCCAATGGCTAGCGGAGTACAATGAGCAGTTCTTC.

For the CDR3, the DNA is TGTGCCAGCAGCCAACCATGGACAGGGCCCACCGGGGAGCTGTTTTTT. It encodes CASSQPWTGPTGELFF. The genes are TRBV12-3 or TRBV12-4 and TRBJ2-2, with 8 bases fitting TRBD1. This CDR3 spans 16 amino acids. J was trimmed by 4 bases and V by 6 bases; bases with no gene match: 10.

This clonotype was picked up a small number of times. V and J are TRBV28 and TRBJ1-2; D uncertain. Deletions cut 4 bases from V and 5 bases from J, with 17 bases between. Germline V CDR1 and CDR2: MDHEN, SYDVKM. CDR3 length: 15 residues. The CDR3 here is CASSSSPTGSYGYTF. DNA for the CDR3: TGTGCCAGCAGTTCCTCCCCGACGGGATCATATGGCTACACCTTC.

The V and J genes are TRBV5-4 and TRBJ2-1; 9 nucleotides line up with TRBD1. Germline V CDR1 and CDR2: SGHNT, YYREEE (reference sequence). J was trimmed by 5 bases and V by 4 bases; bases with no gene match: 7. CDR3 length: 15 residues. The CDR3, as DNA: TGTGCCAGCAGCCCCCCGGGACAGGGAAACAATGAGCAGTTCTTC. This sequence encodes CASSPPGQGNNEQFF.

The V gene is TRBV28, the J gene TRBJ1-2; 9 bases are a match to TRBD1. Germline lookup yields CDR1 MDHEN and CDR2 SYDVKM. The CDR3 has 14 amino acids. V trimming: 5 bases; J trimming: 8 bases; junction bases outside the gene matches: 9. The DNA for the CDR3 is TGTGCCAGCAGTCCCACAGGGGGCTTTGGAGGCTACACCTTC. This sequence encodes CASSPTGGFGGYTF.